Following are 6 T cell receptor beta chains from one sample sequenced in a study of blood T cell repertoires in COVID-19. The protocol was immunoSEQ multiplex PCR, while the TCRdb copy is restricted to in-frame clones and leaves out a portion. The top ten hold 3% to 5% of the sample, which has some 340,000 clones, approximately 91% seen once. The sample was PBMCs or T cells enriched from blood (not recorded which). These receptors all come from a woman in her 30s who had been exposed to COVID-19.

A single count supports this clone. The chain has TRBV4-2 and TRBJ2-3; 11 positions match TRBD2. V lost 4 bases and J lost 2; bases outside the gene matches: 8. This CDR3 has 17 amino acids. Germline V gene data show CDR1 as LGHNA and CDR2 as YNFKEQ. The CDR3 region has the DNA TGTGCCAGCAGCCTTTCTAGCGGGGGGCGACTCACAGATACGCAGTATTTT. Residues: CASSLSSGGRLTDTQYF.

The genes are TRBV4-1 and TRBJ2-3; D unresolved. From germline, CDR1 is MGHRA and CDR2 YSYEKL. The CDR3 is made up of 15 amino acids. The germline V and J ends were trimmed by 1 base and 1 base, with 9 bases remaining between them. The CDR3 here is CASSQVRVRTDTQYF. In DNA form, the CDR3 reads TGCGCCAGCAGCCAAGTTCGTGTCCGCACAGATACGCAGTATTTT.

The chain combines TRBV7-8 with TRBJ1-5, with 8 nucleotides matching TRBD1. This CDR3 has 17 amino acids. V lost 5 bases to trimming and J lost 1 base; unmatched junction nucleotides: 10. Per the germline V gene, CDR1 is SGHVS and CDR2 is FQNEAQ. Written as DNA, the CDR3 is TGTGCCAGCAGCCTAAGACAGGGGAGGACGAGCAATCAGCCCCAGCATTTT. This translates into CASSLRQGRTSNQPQHF.

The chain joins TRBV12-5 to TRBJ1-2; TRBD1 agrees at 7 bases. Trimming at V came to 6 bases and at J to 6 bases, leaving 7 bases not matched to a gene. The CDR3 is 13 residues long. CDR1 LGHNT and CDR2 FRNRAP come from the germline V gene. The CDR3 is CASGNRGRDGYTF. CDR3 sequence (DNA): TGTGCTAGTGGAAACAGGGGAAGGGATGGCTACACCTTC.

This rearrangement joins TRBV12-5 to TRBJ1-1; D call uncertain. V shed 7 bases and J shed 3 bases, with 18 bases lying between them. The CDR3 sequence is 15 residues long. CDR1 is LGHNT and CDR2 is FRNRAP in the germline V gene. CDR3 in amino acids: CASARRPLGDTEAFF. In DNA, the CDR3 is TGTGCTAGTGCCCGGAGACCTTTAGGTGACACTGAAGCTTTCTTT.

In this sample, this clone turned up once. The chain couples TRBV12-5 to TRBJ1-1; D remains unclear. There are 15 residues in the CDR3. The germline V gene encodes CDR1 LGHNT and CDR2 FRNRAP. V was pared by 1 base and J by 5 bases, with 14 bases between. CDR3: CASGLARMAATEAFF. The CDR3, as DNA: TGTGCTAGTGGTTTGGCACGAATGGCGGCTACTGAAGCTTTCTTT.